This note documents a single T cell receptor (beta chain) sequence. Its target antigen remains unknown. It has no much larger one-base neighbor in the sample; base qualities were not kept. This specimen belongs to a study of blood T cell repertoires in COVID-19 (dated by TCRdb to the early 2020s). Some background on the complete study: Collaborator samples came from the United States, Italy and Spain and covered acute and convalescent phases of COVID-19. Where HLA class I and class II types were available, the types were taken from metadata supplied by the sample provider, not from assay-based typing. A de-identified subject ID, COVID-19 status, age in years and sex were almost always included in the sample metadata. The material from the prospective study consisted of cDNA or gDNA derived from T cells, B-cell-depleted T cells, or PBMCs. Subjects who had been exposed to COVID-19, were actively infected with it, or had recovered from it provided the deeply sampled blood TCRbeta repertoires that made up the dataset. The repertoires were released in a freely available public database meant as a resource for research on the immune response to SARS-CoV-2. The samples were drawn from the first 160 participants of the ongoing ImmuneRACE study and from 950 to 1,500 subjects provided by 6 global collaborators. What the work shows at the level of the full study, not this receptor alone: Clinical and demographic metadata were provided uncurated, with the amount varying by source and participant.

TCRbeta CDR3 regions were amplified from genomic DNA using the immunoSEQ Assay, a bias-controlled multiplex PCR. In the original analysis: The number of nucleated cells in each sample was estimated from the amplification of reference gene primers within the assay. To quantify the absolute abundance of each unique TCRbeta CDR3 rearrangement, sequence reads were collapsed and filtered. For each sample, productive Simpson clonality was calculated as the square root of Simpson's diversity index over productive rearrangements. In TCRdb, the immuneACCESS table is reduced to in-frame sequences with V and J assigned. These tables do not hold every clone; where another copy was compared, an unresolved V gene accounts for under half, and the others remain unexplained. V, J and clone size derive from that table, while D and trimming were established from the DNA sequence. In all, the sample holds approximately 200,000 clones, and 70% to 90% of those were seen once. The ten biggest clones cover over 2.5% of the sample.

The collaborating institutions used their own protocols to collect whole blood in K2EDTA tubes. For TCRbeta analysis, collaborators shipped samples as frozen whole blood, isolated PBMCs, or DNA extracted from either of those sample types. Deletion took 4 bases off V and 12 bases off J, with a span of 14 bases between the germline ends. The CDR3, cysteine through phenylalanine, is 12 amino acids long. The CDR3 DNA has 36 bases and is translated from base 1. CDR1 and CDR2 are drawn from the germline V gene (reference sequence): SGHNT, YYREEE. The receptor's source is a man between 60 and 70 years old with acute or convalescent COVID-19. Sample: peripheral blood. The chain uses TRBV5-4 and TRBJ2-1; no D gene call is confident. The encoded CDR3 is CASSTYKTGQFF. The DNA sequence follows: TGTGCCAGCAGCACGTACAAGACGGGGCAGTTCTTC.